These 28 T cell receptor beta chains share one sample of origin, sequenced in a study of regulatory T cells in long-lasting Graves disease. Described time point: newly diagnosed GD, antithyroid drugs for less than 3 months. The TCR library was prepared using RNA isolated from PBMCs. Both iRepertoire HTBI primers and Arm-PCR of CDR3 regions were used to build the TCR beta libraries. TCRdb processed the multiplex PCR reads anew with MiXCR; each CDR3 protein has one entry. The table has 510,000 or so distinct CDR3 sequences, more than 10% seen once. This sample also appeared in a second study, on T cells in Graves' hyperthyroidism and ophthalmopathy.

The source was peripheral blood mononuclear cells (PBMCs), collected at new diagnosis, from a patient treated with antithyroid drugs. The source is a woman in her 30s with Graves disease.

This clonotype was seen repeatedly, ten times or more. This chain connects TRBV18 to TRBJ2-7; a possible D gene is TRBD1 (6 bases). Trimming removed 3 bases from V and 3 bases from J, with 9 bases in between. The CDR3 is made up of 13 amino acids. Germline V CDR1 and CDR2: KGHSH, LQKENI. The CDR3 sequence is CASSPQTGYEQYF. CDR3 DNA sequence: TGTGCCAGCTCACCCCAGACAGGCTACGAGCAGTACTTC.

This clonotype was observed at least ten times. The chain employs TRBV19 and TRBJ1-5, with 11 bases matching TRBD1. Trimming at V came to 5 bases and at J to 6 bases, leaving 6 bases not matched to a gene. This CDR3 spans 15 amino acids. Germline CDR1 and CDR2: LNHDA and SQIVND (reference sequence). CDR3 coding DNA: TGTGCCAGTAGTCCTTGGACAGGGGGCGGTCAGCCCCAGCATTTT. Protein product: CASSPWTGGGQPQHF.

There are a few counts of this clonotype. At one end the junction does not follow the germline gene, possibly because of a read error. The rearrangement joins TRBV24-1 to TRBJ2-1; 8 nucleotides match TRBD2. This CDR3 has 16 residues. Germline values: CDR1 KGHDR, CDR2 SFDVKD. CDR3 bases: TGTGCCACCAGTGATTTGGGCGGGGGGTCCTACGATGAGCAGTTCTTC. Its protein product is CATSDLGGGSYDEQFF.

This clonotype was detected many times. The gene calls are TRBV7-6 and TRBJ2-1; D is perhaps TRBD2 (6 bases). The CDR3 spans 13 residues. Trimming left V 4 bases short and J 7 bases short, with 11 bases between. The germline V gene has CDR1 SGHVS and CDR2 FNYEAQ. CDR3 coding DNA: TGTGCCAGCAGCTCGAGGAGGGGAAATGAGCAGTTCTTC. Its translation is CASSSRRGNEQFF.

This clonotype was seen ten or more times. The CDR3 loop reads CASSPRQVNQPQHF. The CDR3 coding sequence is TGTGCCAGCAGCCCACGACAAGTAAATCAGCCCCAGCATTTT. The rearrangement joins TRBV7-2 to TRBJ1-5; D ambiguous. Germline V lookup: CDR1 SGHTA, CDR2 FQGNSA. This CDR3 region has 14 residues. The germline V and J ends were trimmed by 5 bases and 4 bases, with 12 bases remaining between them.

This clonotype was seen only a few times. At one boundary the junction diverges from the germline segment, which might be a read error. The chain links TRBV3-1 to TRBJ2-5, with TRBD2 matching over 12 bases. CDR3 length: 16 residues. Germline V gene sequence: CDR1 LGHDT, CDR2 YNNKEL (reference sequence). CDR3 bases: TGCGCCAGCAGTCCCGGGCTAGCGGGAGGGCAAGAGACCCAGTACTTC. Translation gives CASSPGLAGGQETQYF.

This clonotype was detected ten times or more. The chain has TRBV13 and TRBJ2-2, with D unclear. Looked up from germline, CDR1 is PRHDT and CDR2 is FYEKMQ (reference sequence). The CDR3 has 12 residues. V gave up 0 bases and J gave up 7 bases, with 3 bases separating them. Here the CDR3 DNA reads TGTGCCAGCAGCTTAGGTGTCGGGGAGCTGTTTTTT. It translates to CASSLGVGELFF.

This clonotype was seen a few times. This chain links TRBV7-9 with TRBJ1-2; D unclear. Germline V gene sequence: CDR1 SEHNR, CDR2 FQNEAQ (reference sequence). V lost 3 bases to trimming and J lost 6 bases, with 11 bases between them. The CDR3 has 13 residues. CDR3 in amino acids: CASSFEYEDGYTF. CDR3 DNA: TGTGCCAGCAGCTTTGAGTATGAGGATGGCTACACCTTC.

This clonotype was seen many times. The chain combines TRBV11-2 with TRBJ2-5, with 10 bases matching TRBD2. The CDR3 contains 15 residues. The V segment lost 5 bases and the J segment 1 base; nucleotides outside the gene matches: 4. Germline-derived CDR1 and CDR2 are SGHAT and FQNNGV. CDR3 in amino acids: CASSPRLAGQETQYF. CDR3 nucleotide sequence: TGTGCCAGCAGCCCTCGACTAGCGGGCCAAGAGACCCAGTACTTC.

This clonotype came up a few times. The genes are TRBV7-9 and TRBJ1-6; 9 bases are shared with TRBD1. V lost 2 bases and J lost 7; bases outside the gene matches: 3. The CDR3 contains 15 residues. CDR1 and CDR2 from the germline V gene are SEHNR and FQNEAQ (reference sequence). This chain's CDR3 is CASSLIGTGNSPLHF. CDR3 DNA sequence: TGTGCCAGCAGCTTAATCGGGACAGGGAATTCACCCCTCCACTTT. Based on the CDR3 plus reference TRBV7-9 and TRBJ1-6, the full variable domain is DTGVSQNPRHKITKRGQNVTFRCDPISEHNRLYWYRQTLGQGPEFLTYFQNEAQLEKSRLLSDRFSAERPKGSFSTLEIQRTEQGDSAMYLCASSLIGTGNSPLHFGNGTRLTVT.

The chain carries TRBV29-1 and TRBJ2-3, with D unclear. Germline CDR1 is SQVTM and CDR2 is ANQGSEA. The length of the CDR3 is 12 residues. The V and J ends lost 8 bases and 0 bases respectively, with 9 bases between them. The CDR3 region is CSPYPSTDTQYF. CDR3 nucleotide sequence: TGCAGCCCCTATCCTAGCACAGATACGCAGTATTTT.

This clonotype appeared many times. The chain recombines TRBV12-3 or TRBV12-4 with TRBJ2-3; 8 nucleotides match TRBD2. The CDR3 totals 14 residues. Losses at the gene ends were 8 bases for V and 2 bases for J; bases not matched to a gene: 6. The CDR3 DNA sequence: TGTGCCAGCGGAACGGGGGGGCACACAGATACGCAGTATTTT. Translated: CASGTGGHTDTQYF.

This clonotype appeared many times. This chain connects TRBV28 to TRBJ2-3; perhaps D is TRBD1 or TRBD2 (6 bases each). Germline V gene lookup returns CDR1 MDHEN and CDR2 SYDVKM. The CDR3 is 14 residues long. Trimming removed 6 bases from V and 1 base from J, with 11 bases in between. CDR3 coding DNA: TGTGCCAGCAGCTTAAGGGGGGGCACAGATACGCAGTATTTT. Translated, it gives CASSLRGGTDTQYF. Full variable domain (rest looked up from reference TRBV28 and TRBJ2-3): DVKVTQSSRYLVKRTGEKVFLECVQDMDHENMFWYRQDPGLGLRLIYFSYDVKMKEKGDIPEGYSVSREKKERFSLILESASTNQTSMYLCASSLRGGTDTQYFGPGTRLTVL.

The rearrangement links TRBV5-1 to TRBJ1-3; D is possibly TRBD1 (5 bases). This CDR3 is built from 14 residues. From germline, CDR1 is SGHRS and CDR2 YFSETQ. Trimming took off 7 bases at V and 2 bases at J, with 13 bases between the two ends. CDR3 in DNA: TGCGCCAGCCATCTAGGGGAGGCTGGAAACACCATATATTTT. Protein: CASHLGEAGNTIYF. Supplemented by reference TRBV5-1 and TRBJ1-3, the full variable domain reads KAGVTQTPRYLIKTRGQQVTLSCSPISGHRSVSWYQQTPGQGLQFLFEYFSETQRNKGNFPGRFSGRQFSNSRSEMNVSTLELGDSALYLCASHLGEAGNTIYFGEGSWLTVV.

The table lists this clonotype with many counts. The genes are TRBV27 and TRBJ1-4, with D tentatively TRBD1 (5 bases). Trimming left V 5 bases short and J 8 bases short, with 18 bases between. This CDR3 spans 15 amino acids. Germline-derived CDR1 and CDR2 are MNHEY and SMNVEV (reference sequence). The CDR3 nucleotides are TGTGCCAGCAGTCCCAACCCATCCAACAGGGAAAAACTGTTTTTT. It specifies CASSPNPSNREKLFF.

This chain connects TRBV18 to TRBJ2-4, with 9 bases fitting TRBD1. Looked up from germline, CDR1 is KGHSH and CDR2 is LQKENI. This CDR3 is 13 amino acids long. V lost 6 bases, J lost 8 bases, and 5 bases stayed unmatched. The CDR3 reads CASSPDRGDIQYF. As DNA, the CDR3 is TGTGCCAGCTCTCCGGACAGGGGTGACATTCAGTACTTC.

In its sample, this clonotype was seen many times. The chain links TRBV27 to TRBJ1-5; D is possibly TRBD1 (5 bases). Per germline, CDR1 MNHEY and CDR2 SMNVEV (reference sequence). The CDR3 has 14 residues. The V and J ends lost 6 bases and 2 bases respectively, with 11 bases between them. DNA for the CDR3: TGTGCCAGCAGCCTCGGCAGGGGCAATCAGCCCCAGCATTTT. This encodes CASSLGRGNQPQHF.

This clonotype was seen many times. This chain's CDR3 is CASSYSAGGPYEQYF. The DNA of the CDR3 is TGTGCCAGCAGTTACTCAGCAGGGGGCCCCTACGAGCAGTACTTC. V gene TRBV6-5 combines with J gene TRBJ2-7; 8 nucleotides agree with TRBD1. The junction had 3 bases not matched to a gene; V was cut back by 0 bases and J by 2 bases. The CDR3 covers 15 residues. Germline CDR1 and CDR2: MNHEY and SVGAGI.

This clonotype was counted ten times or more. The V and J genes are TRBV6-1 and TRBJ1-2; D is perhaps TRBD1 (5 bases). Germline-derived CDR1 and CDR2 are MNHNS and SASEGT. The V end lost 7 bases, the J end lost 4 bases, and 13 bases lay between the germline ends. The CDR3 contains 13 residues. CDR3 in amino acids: CASTAGPSYGYTF. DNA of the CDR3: TGTGCCAGCACCGCGGGGCCTAGCTATGGCTACACCTTC.

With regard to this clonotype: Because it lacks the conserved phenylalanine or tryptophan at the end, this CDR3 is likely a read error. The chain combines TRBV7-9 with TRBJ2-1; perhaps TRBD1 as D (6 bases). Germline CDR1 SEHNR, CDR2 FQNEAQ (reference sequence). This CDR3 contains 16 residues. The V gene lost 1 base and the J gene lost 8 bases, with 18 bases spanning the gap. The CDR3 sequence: CASSLEGQGIWDEQFL. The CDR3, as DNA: TGTGCCAGCAGCTTAGAGGGCCAGGGGATTTGGGATGAGCAGTTCTTA.

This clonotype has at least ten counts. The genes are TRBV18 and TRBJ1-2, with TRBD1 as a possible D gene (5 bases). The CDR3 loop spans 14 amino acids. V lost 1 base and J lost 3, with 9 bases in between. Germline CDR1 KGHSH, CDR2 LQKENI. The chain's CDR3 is CASSPLSRDYGYTF. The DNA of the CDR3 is TGTGCCAGCTCACCACTTTCCAGGGACTATGGCTACACCTTC.

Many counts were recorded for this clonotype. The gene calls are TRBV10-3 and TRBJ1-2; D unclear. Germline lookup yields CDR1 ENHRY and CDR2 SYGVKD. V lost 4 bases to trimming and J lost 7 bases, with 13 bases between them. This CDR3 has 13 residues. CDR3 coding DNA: TGTGCCATCAGTGTGGAAGAGCACTCTGGCTACACCTTC. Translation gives CAISVEEHSGYTF.

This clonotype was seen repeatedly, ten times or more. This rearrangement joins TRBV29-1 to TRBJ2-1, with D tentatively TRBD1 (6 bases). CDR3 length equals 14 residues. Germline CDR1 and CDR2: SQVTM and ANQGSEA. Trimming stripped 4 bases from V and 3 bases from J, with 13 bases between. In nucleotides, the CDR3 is TGCAGCGTTGCAGGGGATGGGGGCTACAATGAGCAGTTCTTC. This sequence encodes CSVAGDGGYNEQFF.

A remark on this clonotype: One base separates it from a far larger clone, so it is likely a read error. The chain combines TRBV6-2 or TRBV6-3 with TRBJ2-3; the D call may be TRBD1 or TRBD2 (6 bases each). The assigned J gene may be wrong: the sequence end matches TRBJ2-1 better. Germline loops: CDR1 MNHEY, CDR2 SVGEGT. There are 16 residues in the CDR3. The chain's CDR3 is CASSCSNRARGIGQFF. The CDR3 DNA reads TGTGCCAGCAGTTGCTCGAACAGGGCCCGGGGGATAGGGCAGTTCTTC.

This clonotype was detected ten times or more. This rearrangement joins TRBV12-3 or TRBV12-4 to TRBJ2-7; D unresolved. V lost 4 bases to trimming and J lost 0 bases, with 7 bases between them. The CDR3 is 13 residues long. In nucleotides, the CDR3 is TGTGCCAGCAGTTCATCGAGCTCCTACGAGCAGTACTTC. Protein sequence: CASSSSSSYEQYF.

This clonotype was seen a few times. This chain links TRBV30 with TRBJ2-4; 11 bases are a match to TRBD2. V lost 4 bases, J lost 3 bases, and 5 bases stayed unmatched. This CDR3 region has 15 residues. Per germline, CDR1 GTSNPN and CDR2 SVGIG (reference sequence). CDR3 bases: TGTGCCTGGACAAGGCTAGCGGGAGGCAAAAACATTCAGTACTTC. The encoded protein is CAWTRLAGGKNIQYF.

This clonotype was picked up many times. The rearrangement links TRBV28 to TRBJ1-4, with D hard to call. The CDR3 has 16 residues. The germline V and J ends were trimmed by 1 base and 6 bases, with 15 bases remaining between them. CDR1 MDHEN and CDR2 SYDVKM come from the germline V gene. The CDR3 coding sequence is TGTGCCAGCAGTTTATCGGACGCAGCCAGTCATGAAAAACTGTTTTTT. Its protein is CASSLSDAASHEKLFF.

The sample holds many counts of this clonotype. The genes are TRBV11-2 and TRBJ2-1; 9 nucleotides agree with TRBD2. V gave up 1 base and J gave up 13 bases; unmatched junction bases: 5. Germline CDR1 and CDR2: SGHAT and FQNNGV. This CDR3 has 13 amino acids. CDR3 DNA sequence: TGTGCCAGCAGCTTAGTGCGGGGGGGTGGACAGTTCTTC. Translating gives CASSLVRGGGQFF.